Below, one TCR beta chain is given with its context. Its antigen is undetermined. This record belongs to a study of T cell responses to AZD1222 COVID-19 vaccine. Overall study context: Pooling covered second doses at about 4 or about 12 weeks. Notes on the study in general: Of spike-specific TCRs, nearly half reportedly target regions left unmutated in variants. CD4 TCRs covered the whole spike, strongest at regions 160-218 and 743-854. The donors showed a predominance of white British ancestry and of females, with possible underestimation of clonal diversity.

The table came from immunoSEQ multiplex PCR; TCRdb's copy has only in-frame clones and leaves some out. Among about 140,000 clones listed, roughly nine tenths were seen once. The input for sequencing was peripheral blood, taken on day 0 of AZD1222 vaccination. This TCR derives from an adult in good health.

DNA of the CDR3: TGTGCCAGCAGCCGACCGGGACTAGCGAGCCAGGGGGCCGGGGAGCTGTTTTTT. Protein product: CASSRPGLASQGAGELFF. The chain carries TRBV4-2 and TRBJ2-2; the match to TRBD2 covers 10 bases. The germline V gene has CDR1 LGHNA and CDR2 YNFKEQ. The CDR3 is 18 residues long. The J segment lost 6 bases and the V segment lost 4 bases, leaving 14 bases of the junction unmatched.